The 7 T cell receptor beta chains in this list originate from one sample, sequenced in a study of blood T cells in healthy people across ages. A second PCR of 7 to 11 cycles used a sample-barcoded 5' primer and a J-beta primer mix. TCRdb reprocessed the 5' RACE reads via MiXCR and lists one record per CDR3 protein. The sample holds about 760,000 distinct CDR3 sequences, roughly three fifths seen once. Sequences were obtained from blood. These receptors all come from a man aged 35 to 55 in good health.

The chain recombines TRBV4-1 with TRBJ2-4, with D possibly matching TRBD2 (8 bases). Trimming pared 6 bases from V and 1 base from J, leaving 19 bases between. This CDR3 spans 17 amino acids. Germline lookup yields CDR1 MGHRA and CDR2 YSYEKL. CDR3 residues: CASRDWGQRGAKNIQYF. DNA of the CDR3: TGCGCCAGCAGAGACTGGGGACAGCGGGGGGCCAAAAACATTCAGTACTTC.

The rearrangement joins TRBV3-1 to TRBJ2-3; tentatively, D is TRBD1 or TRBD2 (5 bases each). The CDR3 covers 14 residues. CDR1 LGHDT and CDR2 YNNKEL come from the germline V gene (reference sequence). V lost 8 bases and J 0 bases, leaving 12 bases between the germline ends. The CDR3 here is CASHDGGSTDTQYF. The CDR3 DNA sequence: TGTGCCAGCCACGATGGGGGTAGCACAGATACGCAGTATTTT.

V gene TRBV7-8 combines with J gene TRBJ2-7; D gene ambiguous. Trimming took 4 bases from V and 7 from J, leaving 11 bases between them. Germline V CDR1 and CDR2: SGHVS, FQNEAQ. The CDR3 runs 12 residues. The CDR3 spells CASSSDHFEQYF. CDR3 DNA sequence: TGTGCCAGCAGCTCCGATCACTTTGAGCAGTACTTC.

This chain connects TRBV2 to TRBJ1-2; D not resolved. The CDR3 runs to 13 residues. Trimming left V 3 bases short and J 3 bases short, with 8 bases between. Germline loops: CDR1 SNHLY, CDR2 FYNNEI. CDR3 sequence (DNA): TGTGCCAGCAGTGAGGGCAGAGACTATGGCTACACCTTC. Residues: CASSEGRDYGYTF.

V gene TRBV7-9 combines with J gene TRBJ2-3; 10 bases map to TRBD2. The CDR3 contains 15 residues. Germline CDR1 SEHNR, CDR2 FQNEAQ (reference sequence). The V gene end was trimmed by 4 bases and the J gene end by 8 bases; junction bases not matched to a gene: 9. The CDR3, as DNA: TGTGCCAGCAGCTCCTGGCTAGCGGGAGAGGGTACGCAGTATTTT. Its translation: CASSSWLAGEGTQYF.

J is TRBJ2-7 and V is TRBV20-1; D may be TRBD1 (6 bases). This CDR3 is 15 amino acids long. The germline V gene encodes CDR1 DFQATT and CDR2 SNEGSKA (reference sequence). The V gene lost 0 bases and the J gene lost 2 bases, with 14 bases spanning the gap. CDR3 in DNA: TGCAGTGCTAGAGACCCAGGACAGTTCCCCTACGAGCAGTACTTC. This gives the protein CSARDPGQFPYEQYF.

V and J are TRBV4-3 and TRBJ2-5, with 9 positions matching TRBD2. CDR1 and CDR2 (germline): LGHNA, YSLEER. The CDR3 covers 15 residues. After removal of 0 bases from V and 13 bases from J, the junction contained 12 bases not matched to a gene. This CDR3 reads CASSQERLAGSYLYF. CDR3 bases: TGCGCCAGCAGCCAAGAACGCCTAGCGGGATCCTATCTGTACTTC.